This T cell receptor (beta chain) stems from a study of cytomegalovirus exposure and HLA in healthy donors. The CDR3 contains 15 residues. With 6 bases removed from V and 0 bases from J, the gap between germline ends came to 12 bases. The germline V gene has CDR1 MRHNA and CDR2 SNTAGT. Primers included in the PCR were 60 Vbeta and 13 Jbeta primers. The repertoire was sequenced with immunoSEQ multiplex PCR; TCRdb's copy has only in-frame clones and lacks some. The table includes more than 70,000 clones, around 74% detected once. The chain couples TRBV6-4 to TRBJ2-1; a weak D match, TRBD2 (6 bases). This TCR came from a boy younger than 18 in good health and CMV-seronegative. The material sequenced was PBMCs. CDR3 residues: CASSSGTFSYNEQFF. The CDR3 coding sequence is TGTGCCAGCAGCTCCGGGACTTTCTCCTACAATGAGCAGTTCTTC.